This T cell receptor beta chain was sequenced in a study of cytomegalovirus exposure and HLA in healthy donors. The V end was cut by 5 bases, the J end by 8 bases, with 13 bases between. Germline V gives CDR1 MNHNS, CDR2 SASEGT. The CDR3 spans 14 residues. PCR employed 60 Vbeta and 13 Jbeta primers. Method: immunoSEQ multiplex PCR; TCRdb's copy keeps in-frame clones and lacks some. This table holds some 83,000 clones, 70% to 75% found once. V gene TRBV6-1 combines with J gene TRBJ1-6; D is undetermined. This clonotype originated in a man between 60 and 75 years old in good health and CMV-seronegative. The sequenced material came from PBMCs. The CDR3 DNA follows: TGTGCCAGCAGTTCTTCACGAAGAGATTCACCCCTCCACTTT. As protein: CASSSSRRDSPLHF.